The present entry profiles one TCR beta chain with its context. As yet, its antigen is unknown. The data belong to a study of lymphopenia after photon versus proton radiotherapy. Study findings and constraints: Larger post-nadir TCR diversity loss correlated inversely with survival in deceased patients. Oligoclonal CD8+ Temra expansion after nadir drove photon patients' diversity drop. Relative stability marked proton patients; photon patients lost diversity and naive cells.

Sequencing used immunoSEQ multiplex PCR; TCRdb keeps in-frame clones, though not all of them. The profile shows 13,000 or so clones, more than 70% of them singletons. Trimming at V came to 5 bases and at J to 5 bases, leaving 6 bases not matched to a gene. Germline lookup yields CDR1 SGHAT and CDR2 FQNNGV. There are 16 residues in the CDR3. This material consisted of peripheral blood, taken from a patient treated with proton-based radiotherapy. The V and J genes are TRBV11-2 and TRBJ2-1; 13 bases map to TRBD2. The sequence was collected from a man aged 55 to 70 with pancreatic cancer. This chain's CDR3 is CASSPRTSGRNNEQFF. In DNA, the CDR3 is TGTGCCAGCAGCCCCAGGACTAGCGGGAGAAACAATGAGCAGTTCTTC.